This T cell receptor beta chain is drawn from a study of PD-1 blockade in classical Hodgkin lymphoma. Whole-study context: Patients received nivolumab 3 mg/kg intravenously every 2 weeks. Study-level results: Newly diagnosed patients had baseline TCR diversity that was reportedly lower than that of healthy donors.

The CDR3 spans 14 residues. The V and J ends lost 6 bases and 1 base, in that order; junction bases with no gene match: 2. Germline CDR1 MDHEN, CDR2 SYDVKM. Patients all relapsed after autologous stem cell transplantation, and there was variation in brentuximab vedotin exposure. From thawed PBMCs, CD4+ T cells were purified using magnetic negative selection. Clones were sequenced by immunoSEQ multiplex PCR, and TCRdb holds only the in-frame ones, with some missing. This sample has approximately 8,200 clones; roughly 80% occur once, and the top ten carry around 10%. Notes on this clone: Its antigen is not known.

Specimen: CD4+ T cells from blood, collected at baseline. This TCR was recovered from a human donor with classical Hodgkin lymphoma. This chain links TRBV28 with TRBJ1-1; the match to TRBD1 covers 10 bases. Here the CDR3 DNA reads TGTGCCAGCAGGTGGGACAGGGGGAACACTGAAGCTTTCTTT. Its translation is CASRWDRGNTEAFF.